One and the same sample provided the 21 T cell receptor beta chains below, sequenced in a study of radiotherapy plus CTLA-4 blockade in lung cancer. TCRdb's copy holds only in-frame clones and misses some; the assay was immunoSEQ multiplex PCR. Of 43,000 or so clones in the sample, over 55% were seen once. The sample was peripheral blood, taken from a patient treated with radiotherapy plus ipilimumab. The receptors shown here come from a human donor with non-small cell lung cancer who had a partial response to radiotherapy plus ipilimumab.

The J gene is TRBJ1-1, the V gene TRBV6-4; D unresolved. V shed 3 bases and J shed 1 base, with 6 bases lying between them. Germline V CDR1 and CDR2: MRHNA, SNTAGT. The CDR3 has 13 amino acids. The CDR3 nucleotides read TGTGCCAGCAGTGAAGCGGCGAACACTGAAGCTTTCTTT. Translating gives CASSEAANTEAFF.

This clone appeared a single time. The chain carries TRBV5-1 and TRBJ2-1; 7 bases are shared with TRBD1. CDR3 size: 13 residues. From germline, CDR1 is SGHRS and CDR2 YFSETQ. The V segment lost 2 bases and the J segment 9 bases; nucleotides outside the gene matches: 5. This CDR3 is CASSFQQGSEQFF. In nucleotides, the CDR3 is TGCGCCAGCAGCTTTCAACAGGGGAGTGAGCAGTTCTTC.

The chain employs TRBV11-2 and TRBJ1-2; 7 positions agree with TRBD1. Germline values: CDR1 SGHAT, CDR2 FQNNGV. The CDR3 loop spans 12 amino acids. J was trimmed by 8 bases and V by 5 bases; bases with no gene match: 5. DNA for the CDR3: TGTGCCAGCAGCCAGACAGGGCGGGGCTACACCTTC. It encodes CASSQTGRGYTF.

The chain recombines TRBV2 with TRBJ1-1; D gene unclear. Germline V gene sequence: CDR1 SNHLY, CDR2 FYNNEI. Trimming took 2 bases from V and 6 from J, leaving 7 bases between them. This CDR3 is 12 amino acids long. CDR3 DNA: TGTGCCAGCAGTGAACGGGTATCTGAAGCTTTCTTT. Its translation: CASSERVSEAFF. Full variable domain (rest looked up from reference TRBV2 and TRBJ1-1): EPEVTQTPSHQVTQMGQEVILRCVPISNHLYFYWYRQILGQKVEFLVSFYNNEISEKSEIFDDQFSVERPDGSNFTLKIRSTKLEDSAMYFCASSERVSEAFFGQGTRLTVV.

The chain couples TRBV6-1 to TRBJ2-3; D gene unclear. The germline gives CDR1 MNHNS, CDR2 SASEGT. The CDR3 covers 12 residues. The V end lost 5 bases, the J end lost 6 bases, and 9 bases lay between the germline ends. The chain's CDR3 is CASSTPADTQYF. The CDR3 region has the DNA TGTGCCAGCAGTACCCCTGCGGATACGCAGTATTTT.

J is TRBJ2-7 and V is TRBV5-4, with a tentative D call TRBD2 (6 bases). Germline CDR1 and CDR2: SGHNT and YYREEE (reference sequence). The CDR3 is made up of 14 amino acids. V was pared by 1 base and J by 2 bases, with 10 bases between. The CDR3 DNA sequence: TGTGCCAGCAGCTTGAACCCGGGAGCCTACGAGCAGTACTTC. Its translation is CASSLNPGAYEQYF.

CDR3 DNA sequence: TGTGCCAGCAGCGTAAGCTCTAGCGGGAACTACGAGCAGTACTTC. Protein sequence: CASSVSSSGNYEQYF. This sequence joins TRBV9 and TRBJ2-7, with 9 bases fitting TRBD2. In germline, CDR1 is SGDLS, CDR2 YYNGEE. V lost 1 base and J lost 3; bases outside the gene matches: 5. The CDR3 consists of 15 residues.

This clone was seen a few times. The genes are TRBV2 and TRBJ2-7; a weak D match, TRBD1 (5 bases). V shed 6 bases and J shed 3 bases, with 15 bases lying between them. CDR1 is SNHLY and CDR2 is FYNNEI in the germline V gene. This CDR3 contains 14 residues. CDR3: CASSFFGRDYEQYF. Here the CDR3 DNA reads TGTGCCAGCAGCTTCTTCGGCAGGGACTACGAGCAGTACTTC.

This chain joins TRBV9 and TRBJ2-7, with a possible D match to TRBD1 (5 bases). The ends were cut back, 2 bases at V and 2 bases at J, with 14 bases in the middle. This CDR3 comprises 15 residues. Germline CDR1 is SGDLS and CDR2 is YYNGEE. CDR3 sequence (DNA): TGTGCCAGCAGCGTCCTCCCAGACAGAACCTACGAGCAGTACTTC. It specifies CASSVLPDRTYEQYF.

This rearrangement joins TRBV7-9 to TRBJ2-1; 7 nucleotides agree with TRBD2. The CDR3 contains 14 residues. Germline CDR1 and CDR2: SEHNR and FQNEAQ (reference sequence). Trimming cost V 8 bases and J 9 bases; bases outside gene matches: 13. The CDR3 DNA follows: TGTGCCAGCTCTTCCGAGGGAGGGCCGGGTGAGCAGTTCTTC. This gives the protein CASSSEGGPGEQFF.

This clone was detected only a few times. This chain connects TRBV5-5 to TRBJ1-2; 10 positions match TRBD1. This CDR3 is built from 17 residues. From germline, CDR1 is SGHKS and CDR2 YYEKEE (reference sequence). Trimming removed 4 bases from V and 3 bases from J; junction bases left unmatched: 12. The CDR3 sequence is CASSKTGGISTDYGYTF. The CDR3 region has the DNA TGTGCCAGCAGCAAGACAGGGGGCATAAGTACCGACTATGGCTACACCTTC.

The rearrangement links TRBV6-5 to TRBJ2-5; 8 nucleotides align to TRBD1. Judging by the DNA end, TRBJ2-7 fits better; the J call may be wrong. The CDR3 is made up of 14 amino acids. The germline V gene has CDR1 MNHEY and CDR2 SVGAGI. CDR3 sequence (DNA): TGTGCCAGCAGTTTATTAGGGACAGGCTACGAGCAGTACTTC. It yields the protein CASSLLGTGYEQYF.

This clone turned up a few times. This sequence joins TRBV7-6 and TRBJ1-2, with D perhaps TRBD1 (6 bases). Germline CDR1 and CDR2: SGHVS and FNYEAQ. Trimming pared 3 bases from V and 14 bases from J, leaving 16 bases between. The CDR3 sequence is 12 residues long. The chain's CDR3 is CASSFWDTRSTF. CDR3 DNA sequence: TGTGCCAGCAGCTTCTGGGACACCCGAAGTACCTTC. Variable domain in full (rest from reference TRBV7-6 and TRBJ1-2): GAGVSQSPRYKVTKRGQDVALRCDPISGHVSLYWYRQALGQGPEFLTYFNYEAQQDKSGLPNDRFSAERPEGSISTLTIQRTEQRDSAMYRCASSFWDTRSTFGSGTRLTVV.

The chain has TRBV6-1 and TRBJ1-5; D ambiguous. The germline V gene encodes CDR1 MNHNS and CDR2 SASEGT. The CDR3 runs to 15 residues. Trimming shortened V by 5 bases and J by 1 base, and 12 bases separated the two germline ends. The DNA for the CDR3 is TGTGCCAGCAGTCCGACTGTTCGGAGCAATCAGCCCCAGCATTTT. Protein: CASSPTVRSNQPQHF.

This clone showed up many times. The gene calls are TRBV5-6 and TRBJ1-1; 8 bases map to TRBD1. Germline loops: CDR1 SGHDT, CDR2 YYEEEE. The CDR3 extends over 15 amino acids. V shed 4 bases, J shed 1 base, and the junction held 6 bases outside the gene matches. The CDR3 DNA reads as TGTGCCAGCAGCAACTCCGGGACAGGGAACACTGAAGCTTTCTTT. The encoded protein is CASSNSGTGNTEAFF. Variable domain in full (rest from reference TRBV5-6 and TRBJ1-1): DAGVTQSPTHLIKTRGQQVTLRCSPKSGHDTVSWYQQALGQGPQFIFQYYEEEERQRGNFPDRFSGHQFPNYSSELNVNALLLGDSALYLCASSNSGTGNTEAFFGQGTRLTVV.

The V call is TRBV6-5, the J call TRBJ1-1; maybe TRBD1 (6 bases). V was trimmed by 4 bases and J by 1 base, leaving 10 bases between them. Germline V gene lookup returns CDR1 MNHEY and CDR2 SVGAGI. This CDR3 has 14 amino acids. CDR3 nucleotide sequence: TGTGCCAGCAGTTGGGGGGGCGCGAACACTGAAGCTTTCTTT. It translates to CASSWGGANTEAFF.

J is TRBJ2-3 and V is TRBV4-3; D might be TRBD2 (6 bases). The CDR3 consists of 16 residues. The V and J ends lost 3 bases and 0 bases respectively, with 13 bases between them. Germline CDR1 LGHNA, CDR2 YSLEER. CDR3 sequence: CASSQTVAGSTDTQYF. DNA of the CDR3: TGCGCCAGCAGCCAGACTGTGGCGGGGAGCACAGATACGCAGTATTTT.

The chain links TRBV5-1 to TRBJ2-7; D is possibly TRBD2 (6 bases). The CDR3 loop spans 13 amino acids. The V end lost 2 bases, the J end lost 3 bases, and 9 bases lay between the germline ends. The V gene's germline CDR1 is SGHRS and CDR2 YFSETQ. CDR3 sequence reads: CASSFSGSYEQYF. The CDR3 DNA sequence: TGCGCCAGCAGCTTCTCCGGGAGCTACGAGCAGTACTTC.

The rearrangement links TRBV6-1 to TRBJ2-7; TRBD1 matches 7 bases. The V gene's germline CDR1 is MNHNS and CDR2 SASEGT. The CDR3 has 14 amino acids. The V segment lost 6 bases and the J segment 3 bases; nucleotides outside the gene matches: 8. CDR3 region: CASRPRQGYYEQYF. DNA for the CDR3: TGTGCCAGCAGACCTCGACAGGGTTACTACGAGCAGTACTTC.

The chain carries TRBV7-2 and TRBJ2-2, with TRBD2 as a possible D gene (6 bases). Germline V gene lookup returns CDR1 SGHTA and CDR2 FQGNSA. This CDR3 spans 15 amino acids. V was pared by 5 bases and J by 0 bases, with 10 bases between. The CDR3 reads CASSRDFTNTGELFF. In DNA form, the CDR3 reads TGTGCCAGCAGCAGGGACTTCACGAACACCGGGGAGCTGTTTTTT.

The chain joins TRBV6-5 to TRBJ1-1, with 9 bases lining up with TRBD1. The germline V gene encodes CDR1 MNHEY and CDR2 SVGAGI. The CDR3 has 14 amino acids. The trim removed 6 bases at V and 2 bases at J, leaving 4 bases unmatched. The CDR3 DNA reads as TGTGCCAGCAGCCTACAGGGGGCAAACACTGAAGCTTTCTTT. It encodes CASSLQGANTEAFF.